The T cell receptor beta chain described here comes from a study of T cell responses to AZD1222 COVID-19 vaccine. Study conclusions and caveats: No day 14 peak samples; only post-peak repertoires were characterized. The sample set comprised mostly white British donors with more females, and clonal diversity was possibly underestimated. At baseline, seropositivity was found in only a handful of AZD1222 recipients.

To note about this clone: Its specificity is unknown.

Deletions cut 3 bases from V and 1 base from J, with 10 bases between. Germline V gene sequence: CDR1 SEHNR, CDR2 FQNEAQ (reference sequence). The CDR3 has 14 residues. This table comes from immunoSEQ multiplex PCR, and its TCRdb copy is limited to in-frame clones, with some not included. The data hold over 130,000 clones, with around 90% observed a single time. The sample here was peripheral blood, taken 28 days after the second AZD1222 dose. The chain is built from TRBV7-9 and TRBJ2-7; D is ambiguous. The TCR originated in an adult who received the AZD1222 COVID-19 vaccine. This CDR3 reads CASSFRARSYEQYF. The DNA for the CDR3 is TGTGCCAGCAGCTTTAGGGCGAGATCCTACGAGCAGTACTTC.